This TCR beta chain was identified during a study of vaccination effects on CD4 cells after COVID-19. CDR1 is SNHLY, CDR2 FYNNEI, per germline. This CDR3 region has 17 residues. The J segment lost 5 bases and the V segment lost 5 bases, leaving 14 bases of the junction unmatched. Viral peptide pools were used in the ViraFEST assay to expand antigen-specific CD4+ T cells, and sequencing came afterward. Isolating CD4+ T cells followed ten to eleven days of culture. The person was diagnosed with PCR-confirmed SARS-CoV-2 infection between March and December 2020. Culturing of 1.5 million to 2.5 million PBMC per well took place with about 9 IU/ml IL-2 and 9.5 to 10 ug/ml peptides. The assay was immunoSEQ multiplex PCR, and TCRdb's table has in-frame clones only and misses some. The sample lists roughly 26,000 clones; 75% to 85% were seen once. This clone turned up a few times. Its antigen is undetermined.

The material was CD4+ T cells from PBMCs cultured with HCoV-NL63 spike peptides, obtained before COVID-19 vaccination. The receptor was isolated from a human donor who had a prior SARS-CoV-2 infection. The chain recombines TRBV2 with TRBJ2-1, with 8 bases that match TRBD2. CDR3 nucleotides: TGTGCCAGCAGTAAAGACGAAAGAGGGACTAGACACAATGAGCAGTTCTTC. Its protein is CASSKDERGTRHNEQFF.